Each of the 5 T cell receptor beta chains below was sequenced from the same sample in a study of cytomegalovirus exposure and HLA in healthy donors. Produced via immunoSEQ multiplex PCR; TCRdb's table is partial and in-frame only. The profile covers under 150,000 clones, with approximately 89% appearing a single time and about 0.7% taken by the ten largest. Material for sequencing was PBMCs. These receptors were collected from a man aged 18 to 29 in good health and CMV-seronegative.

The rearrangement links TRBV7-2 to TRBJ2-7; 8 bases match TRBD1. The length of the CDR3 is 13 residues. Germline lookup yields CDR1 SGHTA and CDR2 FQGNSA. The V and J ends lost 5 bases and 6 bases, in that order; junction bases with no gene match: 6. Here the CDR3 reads CASSPTGVSEQYV. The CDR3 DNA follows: TGTGCCAGCAGCCCGACAGGGGTTTCCGAGCAGTACGTC.

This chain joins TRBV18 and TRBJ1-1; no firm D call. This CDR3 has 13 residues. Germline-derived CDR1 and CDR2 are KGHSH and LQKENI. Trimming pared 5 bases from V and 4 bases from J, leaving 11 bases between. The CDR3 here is CASSYREGTEAFF. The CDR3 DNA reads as TGTGCCAGCTCATATCGGGAGGGCACTGAAGCTTTCTTT.

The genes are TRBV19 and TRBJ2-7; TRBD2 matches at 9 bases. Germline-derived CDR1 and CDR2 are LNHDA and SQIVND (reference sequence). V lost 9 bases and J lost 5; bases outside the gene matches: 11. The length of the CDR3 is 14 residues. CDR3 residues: CASSAGGNSHEQYF. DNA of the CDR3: TGTGCCAGCTCTGCGGGGGGGAATTCCCACGAGCAGTACTTC.

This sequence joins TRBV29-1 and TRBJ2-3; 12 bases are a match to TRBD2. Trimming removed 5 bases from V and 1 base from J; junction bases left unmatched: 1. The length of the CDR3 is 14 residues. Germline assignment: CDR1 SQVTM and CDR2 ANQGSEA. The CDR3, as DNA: TGCAGCGTTCCTAGCGGGAGGGGCACAGATACGCAGTATTTT. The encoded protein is CSVPSGRGTDTQYF.

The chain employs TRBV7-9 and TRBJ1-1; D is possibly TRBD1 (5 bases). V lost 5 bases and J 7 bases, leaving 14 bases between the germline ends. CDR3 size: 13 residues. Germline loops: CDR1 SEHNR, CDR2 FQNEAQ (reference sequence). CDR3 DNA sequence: TGTGCCAGCAGCCCGAGCGGGGACGGTGAAGCTTTCTTT. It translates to CASSPSGDGEAFF. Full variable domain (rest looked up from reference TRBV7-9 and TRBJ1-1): DTGVSQNPRHKITKRGQNVTFRCDPISEHNRLYWYRQTLGQGPEFLTYFQNEAQLEKSRLLSDRFSAERPKGSFSTLEIQRTEQGDSAMYLCASSPSGDGEAFFGQGTRLTVV.